The 17 T cell receptor beta chains below come from one sample, sequenced in a study of T-cell reconstitution after alpha-beta-depleted transplantation in children. Unique molecular identifiers were used to barcode this TCRbeta library. TCRdb reprocessed the PCR reads with MiXCR, giving one entry per CDR3 protein. Among a few hundred thousand distinct CDR3 sequences, roughly 20% were seen once, and the ten largest hold approximately 3.8%. The sequenced sample was PBMCs from the stem cell graft donor, obtained from the stem cell graft. These receptors all come from a human donor who donated a stem cell graft to a child with acute myeloid leukemia.

This clonotype was seen ten or more times. V gene TRBV24-1 combines with J gene TRBJ1-5; a possible D gene is TRBD1 (6 bases). Trimming pared 5 bases from V and 5 bases from J, leaving 18 bases between. Germline V gene data show CDR1 as KGHDR and CDR2 as SFDVKD. CDR3 length: 16 amino acids. CDR3 loop: CATSVGRGFTHQPQHF. The CDR3, as DNA: TGTGCCACCAGTGTTGGCAGGGGATTTACCCATCAGCCCCAGCATTTT.

This clonotype was seen a few times. This chain links TRBV20-1 with TRBJ2-3; 9 positions agree with TRBD2. Germline loops: CDR1 DFQATT, CDR2 SNEGSKA (reference sequence). Trimming at V came to 5 bases and at J to 1 base, leaving 7 bases not matched to a gene. This CDR3 contains 15 residues. CDR3 amino acids: CSAPRAGGGTDTQYF. Here the CDR3 DNA reads TGCAGTGCTCCCAGAGCGGGAGGCGGCACAGATACGCAGTATTTT.

This clonotype has just a few counts. This sequence joins TRBV27 and TRBJ2-3; 8 positions match TRBD1. Germline-derived CDR1 and CDR2 are MNHEY and SMNVEV (reference sequence). The junction had 10 bases not matched to a gene; V was cut back by 7 bases and J by 4 bases. The CDR3 length is 15 residues. The CDR3 region has the DNA TGTGCCAGCAATCGGGCCAGGGGGCGACCAGATACGCAGTATTTT. Protein product: CASNRARGRPDTQYF.

The chain has TRBV5-1 and TRBJ2-7, with D perhaps matching TRBD1 or TRBD2 (6 bases each). V shed 4 bases and J shed 4 bases, with 15 bases lying between them. Per germline, CDR1 SGHRS and CDR2 YFSETQ. This CDR3 contains 14 residues. The CDR3 reads CASSPREQGYEQYF. Written as DNA, the CDR3 is TGCGCCAGCAGCCCGCGGGAACAGGGTTACGAGCAGTACTTC.

The table lists this clonotype with a few counts. The genes are TRBV5-1 and TRBJ1-6; D not certain. Trimming removed 2 bases from V and 5 bases from J, with 8 bases in between. The CDR3 has 14 amino acids. Germline CDR1 and CDR2: SGHRS and YFSETQ. The CDR3 DNA is TGCGCCAGCAGCTTTGACGGAGATAATTCACCCCTCCACTTT. It is translated as CASSFDGDNSPLHF.

The genes are TRBV20-1 and TRBJ1-5; maybe TRBD1 (6 bases). Germline loops: CDR1 DFQATT, CDR2 SNEGSKA (reference sequence). V lost 3 bases to trimming and J lost 2 bases, with 11 bases between them. The CDR3 is 14 residues long. This CDR3 reads CSASWDIRNQPQHF. Here the CDR3 DNA reads TGCAGTGCTAGCTGGGACATCCGCAATCAGCCCCAGCATTTT.

This clonotype was observed a handful of times. The rearrangement joins TRBV7-9 to TRBJ2-1, with TRBD1 matching 12 bases. Germline-derived CDR1 and CDR2 are SEHNR and FQNEAQ (reference sequence). The CDR3 sequence is 16 residues long. V gave up 4 bases and J gave up 7 bases; unmatched junction bases: 8. CDR3 nucleotides: TGTGCCAGCAGCTCTTCGGGACAGGGGGCATGGAATGAGCAGTTCTTC. It codes for CASSSSGQGAWNEQFF. Drawing the rest from reference TRBV7-9 and TRBJ2-1, the complete variable domain is DTGVSQNPRHKITKRGQNVTFRCDPISEHNRLYWYRQTLGQGPEFLTYFQNEAQLEKSRLLSDRFSAERPKGSFSTLEIQRTEQGDSAMYLCASSSSGQGAWNEQFFGPGTRLTVL.

This clonotype has a handful of counts. The J gene is TRBJ2-5, the V gene TRBV7-9, with D possibly TRBD2 on 6 matching bases. The CDR3 consists of 16 residues. V was cut by 6 bases and J by 2 bases, with 19 bases left in between. CDR1 and CDR2 from the germline V gene are SEHNR and FQNEAQ (reference sequence). CDR3 loop: CASRMGWRATQETQYF. The CDR3 DNA is TGTGCCAGCAGGATGGGATGGAGGGCTACACAAGAGACCCAGTACTTC. Variable domain in full (rest from reference TRBV7-9 and TRBJ2-5): DTGVSQNPRHKITKRGQNVTFRCDPISEHNRLYWYRQTLGQGPEFLTYFQNEAQLEKSRLLSDRFSAERPKGSFSTLEIQRTEQGDSAMYLCASRMGWRATQETQYFGPGTRLLVL.

The chain recombines TRBV5-1 with TRBJ2-5, with D uncertain. Germline V gives CDR1 SGHRS, CDR2 YFSETQ. This CDR3 region has 11 residues. Trimming removed 3 bases at V and 7 bases at J, with 7 bases between. The CDR3 coding sequence is TGCGCCAGCAGCTGGAAGATGACCCAGTACTTC. It translates to CASSWKMTQYF.

The chain is built from TRBV28 and TRBJ2-1; 7 bases are shared with TRBD1. The CDR3 is made up of 15 amino acids. Germline loops: CDR1 MDHEN, CDR2 SYDVKM. V gave up 6 bases and J gave up 2 bases; unmatched junction bases: 7. CDR3 sequence (DNA): TGTGCCAGCAGGGCCGGGACAGCTACCTACAATGAGCAGTTCTTC. Residues: CASRAGTATYNEQFF.

The chain joins TRBV7-2 to TRBJ2-4, with D unclear. CDR3 length: 16 residues. Per the germline V gene, CDR1 is SGHTA and CDR2 is FQGNSA. The V gene lost 4 bases and the J gene lost 2 bases, with 15 bases spanning the gap. For the CDR3, the DNA is TGTGCCAGCAGCTCGATGATGCCTGGGCCCAAAAACATTCAGTACTTC. This sequence encodes CASSSMMPGPKNIQYF.

This chain joins TRBV7-9 and TRBJ1-2, with D unresolved. Germline assignment: CDR1 SEHNR and CDR2 FQNEAQ (reference sequence). Trimming took off 4 bases at V and 5 bases at J, with 14 bases between the two ends. The CDR3 runs 14 residues. For the CDR3, the DNA is TGTGCCAGCAGCTCTCTCGACGGACCTTATGGCTACACCTTC. It codes for CASSSLDGPYGYTF.

In this sample, this clonotype turned up a few times. The chain combines TRBV6-5 with TRBJ2-7, with D perhaps TRBD1 or TRBD2 (5 bases each). The germline gives CDR1 MNHEY, CDR2 SVGAGI. The germline V and J ends were trimmed by 2 bases and 3 bases, with 20 bases remaining between them. This CDR3 has 17 amino acids. CDR3 in DNA: TGTGCCAGCAGTTACCGAGGGGCAGGACCCCCGGGCTACGAGCAGTACTTC. It encodes CASSYRGAGPPGYEQYF.

The chain couples TRBV28 to TRBJ1-1; D perhaps matches TRBD1 (5 bases). Germline V gene data show CDR1 as MDHEN and CDR2 as SYDVKM. The V end lost 10 bases, the J end lost 8 bases, and 14 bases lay between the germline ends. CDR3 size: 11 residues. For the CDR3, the DNA is TGTGCCACGGGACCGAAGAGGGAAGCTTTCTTT. Translation: CATGPKREAFF.

In this sample, this clonotype turned up a few times. The genes are TRBV28 and TRBJ2-7; 9 bases are a match to TRBD1. This CDR3 region has 14 residues. Germline trimming cut 6 bases from V and 4 bases from J; bases unmatched to any gene: 7. CDR1 and CDR2 (germline): MDHEN, SYDVKM. The DNA of the CDR3 is TGTGCCAGCAGATCACCGGGACAGGGTTACGAGCAGTACTTC. This codes for CASRSPGQGYEQYF.

In this sample, this clonotype turned up many times. This sequence joins TRBV3-1 and TRBJ2-1; D remains ambiguous. The CDR3 runs 13 residues. V was cut by 0 bases and J by 5 bases, with 5 bases left in between. Germline assignment: CDR1 LGHDT and CDR2 YNNKEL (reference sequence). In DNA form, the CDR3 reads TGTGCCAGCAGCCAAGACAGGAACAATGAGCAGTTCTTC. This encodes CASSQDRNNEQFF.

This clonotype was recorded only once. One end of the junction does not line up with germline, which may come from a read error. The gene calls are TRBV12-3 or TRBV12-4 and TRBJ2-1, with D possibly TRBD1 on 5 matching bases. The CDR3 is 14 residues long. The CDR3 spells CASSSYSSDNEQLF. The CDR3 nucleotides are TGTGCCAGCAGCTCTTACAGCTCGGACAATGAGCAGCTCTTC.